This T cell receptor (beta chain) is from a study of CD4 T cells in relation to SARS-CoV-2 and coronaviruses. For the study at large: After roughly 11 days of antigen culture, PBMC TCR beta CDR3s were sequenced. Crossreactive spike epitopes shared across donors were mapped to their HLA restriction.

Here immunoSEQ multiplex PCR was the method, and the copy in TCRdb shows in-frame clones only, minus some. The data hold about 14,000 clones, with 76% observed a single time. Details on this clone: No antigen is known for it.

Trimming pared 4 bases from V and 2 bases from J, leaving 8 bases between. This CDR3 spans 13 amino acids. CDR1 is SGHDT, CDR2 YYEEEE, per germline. Before the COVID-19 pandemic, during about 2010-2018, CD4+ T cells were taken from unexposed donors. The cells were cultured for about 10 days before CD4+ T cells were isolated. Cells permitting, SARS-CoV-2 S/N and four cold-coronavirus spikes were tested on unexposed-donor CD4+ T cells. Fresh IL-2 medium replaced half the medium on days 3 and 7. This TCR came from a human donor in good health. This chain uses TRBV5-6 with TRBJ2-3; D is unclear. The sample was CD4+ T cells from PBMCs, cultured in vitro. Here the CDR3 reads CASSPRTTDTQYF. The CDR3 nucleotides read TGTGCCAGCAGCCCCCGAACCACAGATACGCAGTATTTT. The complete variable domain, with remaining parts taken from reference TRBV5-6 and TRBJ2-3, reads DAGVTQSPTHLIKTRGQQVTLRCSPKSGHDTVSWYQQALGQGPQFIFQYYEEEERQRGNFPDRFSGHQFPNYSSELNVNALLLGDSALYLCASSPRTTDTQYFGPGTRLTVL.